This T cell receptor beta chain was profiled in a study of PD-1 blockade in classical Hodgkin lymphoma. Study conclusions and caveats: A reduction in baseline TCR diversity was reportedly seen in newly diagnosed patients relative to healthy donors.

J was trimmed by 3 bases and V by 10 bases; bases with no gene match: 9. CDR3 length equals 13 residues. Germline V lookup: CDR1 MNHEY, CDR2 SVGAGI. With no exception, relapse followed autologous stem cell transplantation in all patients, and brentuximab vedotin exposure varied. TCRdb's copy holds only in-frame clones and misses some; the assay was immunoSEQ multiplex PCR. The table includes 46,000 or so clones, about 73% detected once. Comments on this clone: What it binds is not known.

The sequencing used peripheral blood mononuclear cells (PBMCs), collected at baseline. J is TRBJ2-7 and V is TRBV6-5; 7 nucleotides agree with TRBD1. This TCR derives from a human donor with classical Hodgkin lymphoma. The CDR3 DNA is TGTGCCACCTTACCCCGGGACAGCTACGAGCAGTACTTC. Its protein product is CATLPRDSYEQYF.